This is a list of T cell receptor beta chains from one sample in a study of CD8+ T cells in alopecia areata. Generated by immunoSEQ multiplex PCR, the TCRdb table keeps only in-frame clones and is missing some. Altogether about 99,000 clones are present, roughly half being singletons, with the ten largest covering around 8.8%. The specimen sequenced was CD4+ T cells sorted from blood. Every receptor here comes from a human donor in good health. The CDR3 runs from the conserved cysteine through the conserved F or W. The D gene is left open where the match is weak. Only part of the rows carry a size: once, few, many, or a class if the clone is expanded.

clone_size | j_call | v_call | d_call | cdr3_nt | cdr3_aa
- | TRBJ1-1 | TRBV29-1 | - | TGCAGCGTTGAGGATGCTTTCTTT | CSVEDAFF
few | TRBJ1-4 | TRBV7-2 | - | TGTGCCAGCAGCTTTTCCGGACGGCCAATCGGGGATGAAAAACTGTTTTTT | CASSFSGRPIGDEKLFF
few | TRBJ2-1 | TRBV2 | TRBD1 | TGTGCCAGCAGTGTGGGACAGGGATCACGCAATGAGCAGTTCTTC | CASSVGQGSRNEQFF
few | TRBJ1-5 | TRBV5-6 | - | TGTGCCAGCAGCTTGTGGCCCGCAGGGGATAGCAATCAGCCCCAGCATTTT | CASSLWPAGDSNQPQHF
- | TRBJ2-3 | TRBV7-7 | - | TGTGCTAGCAGCTTAGGCAGCACAGATACGCAGTATTTT | CASSLGSTDTQYF
- | TRBJ1-1 | TRBV25-1 | - | TGTGCCAGCAGTGAAGGTGCTCGCACTGAAGCTTTCTTT | CASSEGARTEAFF
- | TRBJ2-5 | TRBV29-1 | - | TGCAGCTCCCGGGACCTGCTCCTGACTGAGACCCAGTACTTC | CSSRDLLLTETQYF
- | TRBJ1-2 | TRBV19 | TRBD1 | TGTGCCCGGGATGACGCTTGGGACAGGGTGGCTGGCTACACCTTC | CARDDAWDRVAGYTF
once | TRBJ2-5 | TRBV4-1 | TRBD2 | TGCGCCAGCAGCCAAAATAGCGGGGGGATACAAGAGACCCAGTACTTC | CASSQNSGGIQETQYF
- | TRBJ1-4 | TRBV7-9 | TRBD1 | TGTGCCAGCAGCTTAAAAGGACAGGGCAGTGAAAAACTGTTTTTT | CASSLKGQGSEKLFF
- | TRBJ1-2 | TRBV4-1 | TRBD1 | TGCGCCAGCAGCCGGACAGGGGCAGTCTATGGCTACACCTTC | CASSRTGAVYGYTF
- | TRBJ2-7 | TRBV27 | TRBD2 | TGTGCCAGCAGCCTGGGACGGACTAGCGGCGAGCAGTACTTC | CASSLGRTSGEQYF
- | TRBJ1-1 | TRBV19 | TRBD1 | TGTGCCAGTAGTGTGGGACAGAGACTGAACACTGAAGCTTTCTTT | CASSVGQRLNTEAFF
- | TRBJ2-4 | TRBV15 | TRBD2 | TGTGCCACCAGCTCCTCACCTGGGAGGGGTGACATTCAGTACTTC | CATSSSPGRGDIQYF
- | TRBJ2-1 | TRBV29-1 | TRBD2 | TGCAGCGTTGTTGGGCTAGCGGGGGGGCTCGAGCAGTTCTTC | CSVVGLAGGLEQFF
- | TRBJ1-2 | TRBV5-1 | TRBD1 | TGCGCCAGCAGCGAACAGGGGGACTATGGCTACACCTTC | CASSEQGDYGYTF
few | TRBJ1-6 | TRBV7-2 | TRBD1 | TGTGCCAGCAGCCCCCGGGACAGAAATTCACCCCTCCACTTT | CASSPRDRNSPLHF
few | TRBJ1-2 | TRBV7-9 | - | TGTGCCAGCAGCCCCTGGGAGGGGCGATATGGCTACACCTTC | CASSPWEGRYGYTF
few | TRBJ1-1 | TRBV30 | - | TGTGCCTGGGGTAATCCGGGACGGGTGAACACTGAAGCTTTCTTT | CAWGNPGRVNTEAFF
few | TRBJ2-5 | TRBV29-1 | - | TGCAGCGTTGTCAGCGGCGGGGAGACCCAGTACTTC | CSVVSGGETQYF
few | TRBJ2-2 | TRBV5-1 | - | TGCGCCAGCAGCTCGGACAGGAACACCGGGGAGCTGTTTTTT | CASSSDRNTGELFF
- | TRBJ2-7 | TRBV28 | - | TGTGCCAGCAGTCGGGCGGCCTACGAGCAGTACTTC | CASSRAAYEQYF
- | TRBJ1-6 | TRBV27 | TRBD1 | TGTGCCACATGGGACCCGGGACAGGGTTATAATTCACCCCTCCACTTT | CATWDPGQGYNSPLHF
- | TRBJ1-6 | TRBV27 | TRBD1 | TGTGCCAGCAGTTTATCACGGACAGGGCCCCTCCACTTT | CASSLSRTGPLHF
- | TRBJ1-1 | TRBV29-1 | - | TGCAGCGTTGGTTTCCGGAACACTGAAGCTTTCTTT | CSVGFRNTEAFF
- | TRBJ2-6 | TRBV19 | TRBD1 | TGTGCCAGTAGAGGGACAGGGACCGGGGCCAACGTCCTGACTTTC | CASRGTGTGANVLTF
- | TRBJ1-1 | TRBV5-6 | TRBD1 | TGTGCCAGCAGCCGGGGACAGGGGGCTTTGGGCACTGAAGCTTTCTTT | CASSRGQGALGTEAFF
- | TRBJ2-7 | TRBV5-1 | TRBD1 | TGCGCCAGCAGGCCCGGGACAGGGTGGGGTGCCTACGAGCAGTACTTC | CASRPGTGWGAYEQYF
few | TRBJ2-2 | TRBV25-1 | - | TGTGCCAGCAGTGAAGCAACCGGGGAGCTGTTTTTT | CASSEATGELFF
- | TRBJ2-1 | TRBV4-1 | TRBD2 | TGCGCCAGCAGCACGCCCTCCAGCGGGGGGGCCTATGAGCAGTTCTTC | CASSTPSSGGAYEQFF
- | TRBJ1-1 | TRBV21-1 | - | TGTGCCAGCAGCAAAGGAGGGGGCAAGAATAACACTGAAGCTTTCTTT | CASSKGGGKNNTEAFF
few | TRBJ2-1 | TRBV5-4 | TRBD2 | TGTGCCAGCAGCCCGATTAGAGCGGGGGAATACAATGAGCAGTTCTTC | CASSPIRAGEYNEQFF
- | TRBJ1-5 | TRBV19 | - | TGTGCCAGTAGTATCCAGAGCAATCAGCCCCAGCATTTT | CASSIQSNQPQHF
once | TRBJ1-2 | TRBV7-2 | - | TGTGCCAGCAGCTTAGTAAACTTACGGGGGCCGGAGTTTGGCTACACCTTC | CASSLVNLRGPEFGYTF
- | TRBJ2-2 | TRBV30 | - | TGTGCCTGGAGTTCGCTGGGGGCGAACACCGGGGAGCTGTTTTTT | CAWSSLGANTGELFF
few | TRBJ2-7 | TRBV19 | TRBD2 | TGTGCCAGTAGTCTAGACAGCGGGGGTTCCTACGAGCAGTACTTC | CASSLDSGGSYEQYF
few | TRBJ2-2 | TRBV23-1 | - | TGCGCCAGCCAGCCGCCGCAGCCCGGGGAGCTGTTTTTT | CASQPPQPGELFF
few | TRBJ2-5 | TRBV4-1 | TRBD2 | TGCGCCAGCAGCCAAGATATTAGCGGGGGGACTACCCAGTACTTC | CASSQDISGGTTQYF
few | TRBJ2-2 | TRBV6-6 | - | TGTGCCAGCGAGGTCACCGGGGAGCTGTTTTTT | CASEVTGELFF
- | TRBJ1-1 | TRBV29-1 | - | TGCAGCGCCCAGGGCAAACTGACCCCTGAAGCTTTCTTT | CSAQGKLTPEAFF
- | TRBJ2-5 | TRBV9 | - | TGTGCCAGCAGCGTAGCTCGGGACGCGAGGCCGGAGACCCAGTACTTC | CASSVARDARPETQYF
few | TRBJ2-3 | TRBV5-1 | - | TGCGCCAGCAGCCAGAACATGGATACGCAGTATTTT | CASSQNMDTQYF
few | TRBJ2-5 | TRBV2 | - | TGTGCCAGCAGTGTCCAAGAGACCCAGTACTTC | CASSVQETQYF
- | TRBJ1-1 | TRBV15 | TRBD1 | TGTGCCACCAGCCTGACAGGGCAGACCACTGAAGCTTTCTTT | CATSLTGQTTEAFF
- | TRBJ1-5 | TRBV18 | - | TGTGCCAGCTCACCACAGAGAGACAATCAGCCCCAGCATTTT | CASSPQRDNQPQHF
- | TRBJ1-3 | TRBV9 | - | TGTGCCAGCAGCCCCAATCTAGGGGCTGGAAACACCATATATTTT | CASSPNLGAGNTIYF
- | TRBJ1-1 | TRBV30 | - | TGTGCCTCCCTCAAGATCCGATCCGGCACTGAAGCTTTCTTT | CASLKIRSGTEAFF
- | TRBJ2-2 | TRBV30 | - | TGTGCCTGGAGTGTAAAGGGCACCGGGGAGCTGTTTTTT | CAWSVKGTGELFF
- | TRBJ2-3 | TRBV9 | TRBD1 | TGTGCCAGCAGCGACCCACAGGGGGGCGCAGATACGCAGTATTTT | CASSDPQGGADTQYF
- | TRBJ2-7 | TRBV9 | - | TGTGCCAGCAGCCCCCAGGCCAGGGATGATTACGAGCAGTACTTC | CASSPQARDDYEQYF
- | TRBJ2-3 | TRBV25-1 | TRBD1 | TGTGCCAGCAGTGCCCGGTGGCAGGGGGGCACAGATACGCAGTATTTT | CASSARWQGGTDTQYF
- | TRBJ2-1 | TRBV29-1 | - | TGCAGCGTTGGGAGACAGGCGAATGAGCAGTTCTTC | CSVGRQANEQFF
- | TRBJ1-3 | TRBV2 | - | TGTGCCAGCAGTGAAGGGCCCTCCCGCACCATATATTTT | CASSEGPSRTIYF
few | TRBJ1-1 | TRBV4-2 | - | TGTGCCAGCAGCCATGGGGCCGGGGGATTTGGGACTGAAGCTTTCTTT | CASSHGAGGFGTEAFF
- | TRBJ1-5 | TRBV29-1 | TRBD1 | TGCAGCGTCGGACAGGGAAATCAGCCCCAGCATTTT | CSVGQGNQPQHF